This TCR beta chain was captured by sequencing in a study of blood T cell repertoires in COVID-19. Background on the study: From the United States, Italy and Spain came samples of acute and convalescent COVID-19.

Only a few counts were recorded for this clone. Study processing details: Estimation of nucleated cell counts relied on the amplification of reference gene primers. Clones were sequenced by immunoSEQ multiplex PCR, and TCRdb holds only the in-frame ones, with some missing. The V and J calls and clone size come from that table; D and trimming were worked out from the DNA. This sample has a few hundred thousand clones, with approximately 86% found just once. In germline, CDR1 is SEHNR, CDR2 FQNEAQ (reference sequence). The ends lost 7 bases at V and 4 bases at J; junction bases unmatched: 12. The CDR3 is 17 amino acids. Researchers sorted participants into cohorts using their self-reported clinical history.

This receptor was taken from a woman in her thirties or forties with acute COVID-19. Sequencing input: PBMCs or T cells enriched from blood (not recorded which). J is TRBJ2-1 and V is TRBV7-9; 11 nucleotides line up with TRBD2. CDR3 loop: CASNLAGGNKIYNEQFF. The CDR3 DNA sequence: TGTGCCAGCAATTTAGCGGGAGGGAACAAAATTTACAATGAGCAGTTCTTC.